This T cell receptor (beta chain) was profiled in a study of blood T cell repertoires in COVID-19. Background on the study: PBMCs, B-cell-depleted T cells, or T cells were the source of the cDNA or gDNA that made up the material.

Adults between about 18 and 95 years of age took part from under 30 US areas. Original analysis: It was from reference gene primer amplification that nucleated cell counts were estimated. Sequenced by immunoSEQ multiplex PCR; TCRdb stores in-frame clones only, minus some. That table furnishes V, J and clone size, whereas the DNA furnished D and trimming. The profile covers roughly 250,000 clones, with roughly nine tenths appearing a single time and 0.95% to 1.5% taken by the ten largest. Germline lookup yields CDR1 SGHNT and CDR2 YYREEE (reference sequence). V was clipped by 3 bases and J by 4 bases, with 19 bases between them. The CDR3 totals 16 residues.

The sequenced sample was PBMCs or T cells enriched from blood (not recorded which). The sequence was obtained from a human donor in a cohort exposed to, infected with or recovered from COVID-19 (not recorded which). The donor label of this sample is uncertain. The gene calls are TRBV5-4 and TRBJ1-2; a possible D gene is TRBD1 (6 bases). CDR3 sequence reads: CASSSGFAGAVYGYTF. CDR3 in DNA: TGTGCCAGCAGCTCGGGCTTTGCAGGGGCAGTCTATGGCTACACCTTC.